The 4 T cell receptor beta chains presented below share a single source sample, sequenced in a study of blood T cell repertoires in COVID-19. This table comes from immunoSEQ multiplex PCR, and its TCRdb copy is limited to in-frame clones, with some not included. Of under 200,000 clones in the sample, about 85% were seen once. The sequenced material came from peripheral blood. These receptors all stem from a woman in her forties or fifties with COVID-19, enrolled during active disease.

This chain uses TRBV5-6 with TRBJ1-6; D gene ambiguous. The CDR3 is 17 residues long. V shed 3 bases and J shed 0 bases, with 13 bases lying between them. Germline V gene data show CDR1 as SGHDT and CDR2 as YYEEEE. DNA of the CDR3: TGTGCCAGCAGCTGGGCACCCTCTGGCTCCTATAATTCACCCCTCCACTTT. As protein: CASSWAPSGSYNSPLHF.

The V call is TRBV7-6, the J call TRBJ2-5, with 8 bases that match TRBD2. The junction had 9 bases not matched to a gene; V was cut back by 5 bases and J by 4 bases. CDR3 length equals 15 residues. CDR1 and CDR2 (germline): SGHVS, FNYEAQ. CDR3 in amino acids: CASSPGLAALETQYF. The CDR3, as DNA: TGTGCCAGCAGCCCTGGACTAGCTGCCTTAGAGACCCAGTACTTC.

This chain joins TRBV30 and TRBJ1-2, with 7 nucleotides matching TRBD1. The CDR3 runs 17 residues. Germline V gives CDR1 GTSNPN, CDR2 SVGIG (reference sequence). The ends lost 0 bases at V and 5 bases at J; junction bases unmatched: 15. The CDR3 DNA reads TGTGCCTGGAGTGTACAAGTAGTTCGACAGGGAAAATATGGCTACACCTTC. Translated: CAWSVQVVRQGKYGYTF.

J is TRBJ1-6 and V is TRBV9, with 10 bases identical to TRBD1. The CDR3 contains 16 residues. CDR1 is SGDLS and CDR2 is YYNGEE in the germline V gene. Trimming at V came to 3 bases and at J to 7 bases, leaving 7 bases not matched to a gene. Written as DNA, the CDR3 is TGTGCCAGCAGCGCATCACCGACAGGGGGCAATTCACCCCTCCACTTT. It is translated as CASSASPTGGNSPLHF.